Following are 30 T cell receptor beta chains from one sample sequenced in a study of control samples from healthy donors and cancer patients. Data came from immunoSEQ multiplex PCR; TCRdb stores just in-frame clones and leaves some out. The profile shows 150,000 to 170,000 clones, about 94% of them singletons. The material sequenced was blood. These receptors were obtained from a man in his forties or fifties in good health.

The chain recombines TRBV7-9 with TRBJ2-7; 7 positions match TRBD1. Trimming removed 5 bases from V and 0 bases from J; junction bases left unmatched: 10. Per germline, CDR1 SEHNR and CDR2 FQNEAQ (reference sequence). The CDR3 is 16 amino acids. As DNA, the CDR3 is TGTGCCAGCAGCACTCCGACAGGGTCCAACTCCTACGAGCAGTACTTC. This gives the protein CASSTPTGSNSYEQYF.

The chain links TRBV6-1 to TRBJ2-1; TRBD2 matches 11 bases. The V gene end was trimmed by 3 bases and the J gene end by 6 bases; junction bases not matched to a gene: 16. There are 19 residues in the CDR3. In germline, CDR1 is MNHNS, CDR2 SASEGT. The CDR3, as DNA: TGTGCCAGCAGTGATCCAGTCGGAATGGGACTAGCGGCCGGCAATGAGCAGTTCTTC. Translation gives CASSDPVGMGLAAGNEQFF.

This chain joins TRBV18 and TRBJ1-5; D uncertain. This CDR3 comprises 13 residues. Germline CDR1 reads KGHSH; CDR2 reads LQKENI. V gave up 4 bases and J gave up 3 bases, with 7 bases separating them. The CDR3 DNA reads TGTGCCAGCTCACTACGGACCAATCAGCCCCAGCATTTT. Translation: CASSLRTNQPQHF.

The chain links TRBV9 to TRBJ1-1; the D gene is possibly TRBD1 (5 bases). The CDR3 covers 16 residues. Per germline, CDR1 SGDLS and CDR2 YYNGEE. Trimming removed 3 bases at V and 0 bases at J, with 15 bases between. The CDR3 here is CASSAPRTHMNTEAFF. DNA for the CDR3: TGTGCCAGCAGCGCCCCTCGGACACACATGAACACTGAAGCTTTCTTT.

This chain uses TRBV7-7 with TRBJ2-1; the D gene is possibly TRBD1 (6 bases). Deletions cut 2 bases from V and 5 bases from J, with 13 bases between. The CDR3 has 15 amino acids. Germline V gene data show CDR1 as SSHAT and CDR2 as FNYEAQ (reference sequence). CDR3 sequence: CASSLRHQGNNEQFF. CDR3 bases: TGTGCCAGCAGCTTAAGGCATCAGGGGAACAATGAGCAGTTCTTC. Supplemented by reference TRBV7-7 and TRBJ2-1, the full variable domain reads GAGVSQSPRYKVTKRGQDVTLRCDPISSHATLYWYQQALGQGPEFLTYFNYEAQPDKSGLPSDRFSAERPEGSISTLTIQRTEQRDSAMYRCASSLRHQGNNEQFFGPGTRLTVL.

The chain has TRBV4-3 and TRBJ2-4; D not resolved. With 3 bases removed from V and 6 bases from J, the gap between germline ends came to 18 bases. The length of the CDR3 is 16 residues. From germline, CDR1 is LGHNA and CDR2 YSLEER. The CDR3 nucleotides read TGCGCCAGCAGCCACTCACCCCAATCGGGCAGAAACATTCAGTACTTC. Its protein product is CASSHSPQSGRNIQYF.

The rearrangement joins TRBV18 to TRBJ2-1; D not certain. The CDR3 covers 15 residues. Germline CDR1 reads KGHSH; CDR2 reads LQKENI. Trimming removed 1 base from V and 6 bases from J, with 13 bases in between. The CDR3 here is CASSPQTGLPNEQFF. CDR3 DNA sequence: TGTGCCAGCTCACCACAGACGGGTCTCCCCAATGAGCAGTTCTTC.

V usage is TRBV6-5 and J usage is TRBJ1-2; 9 bases align to TRBD1. The V and J ends lost 6 bases and 8 bases, in that order; junction bases with no gene match: 7. The CDR3 runs 13 residues. CDR1 MNHEY and CDR2 SVGAGI come from the germline V gene. CDR3 amino acids: CASRQGAIPGYTF. The CDR3 nucleotides read TGTGCCAGCAGACAGGGGGCAATTCCGGGCTACACCTTC.

The gene calls are TRBV14 and TRBJ1-1; 10 bases line up with TRBD1. V was clipped by 4 bases and J by 4 bases; unmatched bases: 15. The CDR3 extends over 18 amino acids. Germline CDR1 SGHDN, CDR2 FVKESK. CDR3 DNA sequence: TGTGCCAGCAGCCTTGGGGTCCGGGACAGGGGATGGGTCACTGAAGCTTTCTTT. It yields the protein CASSLGVRDRGWVTEAFF.

The J gene is TRBJ1-4, the V gene TRBV27, with D maybe TRBD1 (5 bases). This CDR3 spans 14 amino acids. Between the trimmed V and J ends, which lost 3 bases and 8 bases, there was a span of 13 bases. Germline V gene lookup returns CDR1 MNHEY and CDR2 SMNVEV (reference sequence). CDR3 sequence (DNA): TGTGCCAGCAGTTTTATAGGGGTGAACGAAAAACTGTTTTTT. It specifies CASSFIGVNEKLFF. Together with reference TRBV27 and TRBJ1-4, the CDR3 gives the full variable domain: EAQVTQNPRYLITVTGKKLTVTCSQNMNHEYMSWYRQDPGLGLRQIYYSMNVEVTDKGDVPEGYKVSRKEKRNFPLILESPSPNQTSLYFCASSFIGVNEKLFFGSGTQLSVL.

The rearrangement links TRBV4-1 to TRBJ2-7; a possible D gene is TRBD2 (6 bases). The germline CDR1 and CDR2 sequences are MGHRA and YSYEKL. The CDR3 consists of 15 residues. Trimming removed 1 base from V and 2 bases from J, with 12 bases in between. The CDR3 spells CASSQVWDFAYEQYF. In DNA form, the CDR3 reads TGCGCCAGCAGCCAAGTTTGGGACTTTGCCTACGAGCAGTACTTC.

J is TRBJ1-5 and V is TRBV28, with 10 bases that match TRBD1. Germline-derived CDR1 and CDR2 are MDHEN and SYDVKM. V trimming: 6 bases; J trimming: 4 bases; junction bases outside the gene matches: 12. The CDR3 loop spans 17 amino acids. The CDR3 coding sequence is TGTGCCAGCAGCCTAACGACAGGGGGCACTACGAATCAGCCCCAGCATTTT. Amino acids: CASSLTTGGTTNQPQHF.

The chain carries TRBV23-1 and TRBJ2-3; 9 bases fit TRBD2. TRBV23-1 is filed as an ORF, its function uncertain. The CDR3 runs 15 residues. The V gene end was trimmed by 2 bases and the J gene end by 6 bases; junction bases not matched to a gene: 6. CDR3 nucleotide sequence: TGCGCCAGCAGTCAAAAGCGGGGGGTGTCGGATACGCAGTATTTT. This sequence encodes CASSQKRGVSDTQYF.

This chain connects TRBV7-2 to TRBJ2-3; D could derive from TRBD1 or TRBD2 (6 bases each). V lost 0 bases and J 10 bases, leaving 20 bases between the germline ends. This CDR3 contains 16 residues. CDR1 and CDR2 from the germline V gene are SGHTA and FQGNSA. For the CDR3, the DNA is TGTGCCAGCAGCTTAGCGCTAACGGGGGCCGGGGGCGCGCAGTATTTT. Translated, it gives CASSLALTGAGGAQYF. Filled out from reference TRBV7-2 and TRBJ2-3, the complete variable domain reads GAGVSQSPSNKVTEKGKDVELRCDPISGHTALYWYRQSLGQGLEFLIYFQGNSAPDKSGLPSDRFSAERTGGSVSTLTIQRTQQEDSAVYLCASSLALTGAGGAQYFGPGTRLTVL.

This clone was seen only once. V and J are TRBV2 and TRBJ1-1; TRBD1 aligns across 8 bases. The length of the CDR3 is 14 residues. The V gene end was trimmed by 7 bases and the J gene end by 4 bases; junction bases not matched to a gene: 8. The germline V gene has CDR1 SNHLY and CDR2 FYNNEI. CDR3 bases: TGTGCCAGCACCCCAGGGGGCAGGGCCACTGAAGCTTTCTTT. Its translation is CASTPGGRATEAFF.

The rearrangement uses TRBV10-1 and TRBJ2-3; D ambiguous. CDR3 length: 12 amino acids. In germline, CDR1 is WNHNN, CDR2 SYGVQD (reference sequence). Trimming shortened V by 3 bases and J by 4 bases, and 5 bases separated the two germline ends. The chain's CDR3 is CASSDSSDTQYF. CDR3 DNA sequence: TGCGCCAGCAGTGACAGCTCAGATACGCAGTATTTT.

This chain links TRBV5-6 with TRBJ1-2; D gene ambiguous. Germline lookup yields CDR1 SGHDT and CDR2 YYEEEE. The CDR3 length is 14 residues. V gave up 0 bases and J gave up 4 bases, with 10 bases separating them. CDR3 residues: CASSLVGSSYGYTF. The CDR3 DNA is TGTGCCAGCAGCTTGGTGGGCAGTTCCTATGGCTACACCTTC.

The rearrangement links TRBV6-6 to TRBJ1-5, with 9 positions matching TRBD1. The CDR3 totals 16 residues. CDR1 is MNHNY, CDR2 SVGAGI, per germline (reference sequence). The V and J ends lost 6 bases and 0 bases, in that order; junction bases with no gene match: 6. This CDR3 is CASRDRGLSSNQPQHF. In DNA, the CDR3 is TGTGCCAGCAGGGACAGGGGACTAAGTAGCAATCAGCCCCAGCATTTT.

The chain combines TRBV24-1 with TRBJ1-5; D may be TRBD1 (6 bases). Trimming stripped 4 bases from V and 7 bases from J, with 19 bases between. The length of the CDR3 is 16 residues. Per germline, CDR1 KGHDR and CDR2 SFDVKD. CDR3 loop: CATSDSTGARGQPQHF. CDR3 DNA sequence: TGTGCCACCAGTGACTCGACAGGCGCCCGGGGGCAGCCCCAGCATTTT.

J is TRBJ1-5 and V is TRBV28, with unresolved D. V was clipped by 5 bases and J by 9 bases, with 14 bases between them. The CDR3 is 13 residues long. Looked up from germline, CDR1 is MDHEN and CDR2 is SYDVKM. The CDR3 sequence: CASSTRPAPPQHF. DNA of the CDR3: TGTGCCAGCAGTACCCGCCCCGCGCCGCCCCAGCATTTT.

V gene TRBV5-4 combines with J gene TRBJ1-3; TRBD1 matches 7 bases. CDR1 is SGHNT and CDR2 is YYREEE in the germline V gene (reference sequence). The CDR3 spans 16 residues. V shed 1 base and J 0 bases; nucleotides not matched to a gene: 4. CDR3 nucleotide sequence: TGTGCCAGCAGCTTGTATGGGACAGTCTCTGGAAACACCATATATTTT. Translated, it gives CASSLYGTVSGNTIYF.

This chain joins TRBV9 and TRBJ1-6; D uncertain. Germline lookup yields CDR1 SGDLS and CDR2 YYNGEE. The CDR3 has 12 residues. Between the trimmed V and J ends, which lost 3 bases and 7 bases, there was a span of 5 bases. The CDR3 nucleotides are TGTGCCAGCAGCGCAGCAAATTCACCCCTCCACTTT. It specifies CASSAANSPLHF.

The chain recombines TRBV12-1 with TRBJ1-3. TRBV12-1 is reported as a pseudogene. The CDR3 covers 17 residues. CDR3 region: CASPAGRSPISGNTIYF. CDR3 bases: TGTGCCAGCCCGGCGGGCCGCTCCCCTATCTCTGGAAACACCATATATTTT.

The rearrangement uses TRBV23-1 and TRBJ1-5; TRBD1 matches 7 bases. TRBV23-1 is known as an ORF, though its function is uncertain. Losses at the gene ends were 2 bases for V and 0 bases for J; bases not matched to a gene: 4. The CDR3 is 16 residues long. CDR3 in DNA: TGCGCCAGCAGTCAAACAGGGGATTATAGCAATCAGCCCCAGCATTTT. Protein: CASSQTGDYSNQPQHF.

The chain links TRBV18 to TRBJ2-3; D is undetermined. This CDR3 spans 17 amino acids. The germline V gene has CDR1 KGHSH and CDR2 LQKENI. V was pared by 1 base and J by 2 bases, with 16 bases between. CDR3 residues: CASSPRERRRHTDTQYF. In nucleotides, the CDR3 is TGTGCCAGCTCACCACGTGAGCGCCGTAGACACACAGATACGCAGTATTTT.

J is TRBJ1-3 and V is TRBV13; D unresolved. With 7 bases removed from V and 0 bases from J, the gap between germline ends came to 10 bases. The length of the CDR3 is 14 residues. Germline V gene sequence: CDR1 PRHDT, CDR2 FYEKMQ (reference sequence). CDR3 in amino acids: CASNAGDSGNTIYF. The CDR3, as DNA: TGTGCCAGCAACGCCGGGGACTCTGGAAACACCATATATTTT.

The table lists this clone with a count of one. In DNA form, the CDR3 reads TGTGCCAGTAGGCTTGCCGGGACAGGGATACGCAATCAGCCCCAGCATTTT. It is translated as CASRLAGTGIRNQPQHF. The rearrangement uses TRBV19 and TRBJ1-5, with 9 bases fitting TRBD1. V trimming: 6 bases; J trimming: 2 bases; junction bases outside the gene matches: 11. The germline gives CDR1 LNHDA, CDR2 SQIVND (reference sequence). This CDR3 contains 17 residues.

The V gene is TRBV19, the J gene TRBJ1-2; D unclear. Deletions cut 6 bases from V and 2 bases from J, with 10 bases between. The CDR3 is 13 residues long. Germline V gives CDR1 LNHDA, CDR2 SQIVND (reference sequence). CDR3 protein: CASSEPPNYGYTF. CDR3 in DNA: TGTGCCAGTAGCGAACCACCCAACTATGGCTACACCTTC.

The chain uses TRBV6-6 and TRBJ1-2; D not resolved. Looked up from germline, CDR1 is MNHNY and CDR2 is SVGAGI (reference sequence). The CDR3 spans 14 residues. V was trimmed by 7 bases and J by 0 bases, leaving 12 bases between them. This CDR3 reads CASNDVGSNYGYTF. The DNA for the CDR3 is TGTGCCAGCAACGACGTGGGGTCTAACTATGGCTACACCTTC.

The chain recombines TRBV7-9 with TRBJ2-5; tentative D call: TRBD1 (7 bases). Germline CDR1 is SEHNR and CDR2 is FQNEAQ (reference sequence). The CDR3 consists of 16 residues. The V gene lost 1 base and the J gene lost 5 bases, with 17 bases spanning the gap. CDR3 in DNA: TGTGCCAGCAGCTTAGTGTCAGGGGGGCGCGCGGAGACCCAGTACTTC. Translated: CASSLVSGGRAETQYF.